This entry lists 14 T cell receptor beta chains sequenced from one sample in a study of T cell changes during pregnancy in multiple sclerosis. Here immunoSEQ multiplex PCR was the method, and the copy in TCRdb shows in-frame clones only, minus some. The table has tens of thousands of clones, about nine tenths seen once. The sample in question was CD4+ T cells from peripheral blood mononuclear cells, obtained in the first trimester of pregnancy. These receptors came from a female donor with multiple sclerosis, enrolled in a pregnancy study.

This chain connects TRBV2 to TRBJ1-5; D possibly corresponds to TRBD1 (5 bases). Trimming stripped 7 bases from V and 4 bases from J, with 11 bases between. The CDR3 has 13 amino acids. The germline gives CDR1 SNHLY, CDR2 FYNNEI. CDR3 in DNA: TGTGCCAGCACGCGGGGGGAAAATCAGCCCCAGCATTTT. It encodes CASTRGENQPQHF.

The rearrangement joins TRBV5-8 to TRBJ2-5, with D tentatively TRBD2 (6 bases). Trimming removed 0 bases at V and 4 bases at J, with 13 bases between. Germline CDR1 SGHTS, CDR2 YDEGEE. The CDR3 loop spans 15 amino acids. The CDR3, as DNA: TGTGCCAGCAGCTTGGGGCCGGGGGAAGGAGAGACCCAGTACTTC. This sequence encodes CASSLGPGEGETQYF.

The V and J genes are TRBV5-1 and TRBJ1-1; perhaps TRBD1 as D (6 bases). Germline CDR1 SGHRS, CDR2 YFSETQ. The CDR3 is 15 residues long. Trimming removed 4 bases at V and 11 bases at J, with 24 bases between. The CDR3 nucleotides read TGCGCCAGCAGCCCCCATGTATGGGGGGGCGGTGGGGCTTTCTTT. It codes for CASSPHVWGGGGAFF.

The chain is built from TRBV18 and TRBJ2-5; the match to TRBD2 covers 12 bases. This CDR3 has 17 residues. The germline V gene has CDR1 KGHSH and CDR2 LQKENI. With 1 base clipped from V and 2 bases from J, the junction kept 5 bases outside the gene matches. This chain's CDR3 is CASSPLPSGGAQETQYF. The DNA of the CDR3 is TGTGCCAGCTCACCACTTCCTAGCGGGGGGGCGCAAGAGACCCAGTACTTC.

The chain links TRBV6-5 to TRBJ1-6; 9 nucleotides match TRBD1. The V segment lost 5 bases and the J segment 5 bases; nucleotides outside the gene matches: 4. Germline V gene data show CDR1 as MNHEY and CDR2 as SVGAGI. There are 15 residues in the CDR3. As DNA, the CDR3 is TGTGCCAGCAGTCCGGGACAGGGAAATAATTCACCCCTCCACTTT. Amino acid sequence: CASSPGQGNNSPLHF.

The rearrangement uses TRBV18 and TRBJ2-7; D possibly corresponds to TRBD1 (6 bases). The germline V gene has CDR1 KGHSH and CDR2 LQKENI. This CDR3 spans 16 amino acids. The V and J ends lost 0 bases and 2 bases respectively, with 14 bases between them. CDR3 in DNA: TGTGCCAGCTCACCACCTCTGCAGAAGGGGGCCTACGAGCAGTACTTC. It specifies CASSPPLQKGAYEQYF.

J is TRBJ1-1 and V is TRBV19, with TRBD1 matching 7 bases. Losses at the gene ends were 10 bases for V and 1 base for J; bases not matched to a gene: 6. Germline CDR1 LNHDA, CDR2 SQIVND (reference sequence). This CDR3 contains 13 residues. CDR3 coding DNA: TGTGCCACCAACCGACAGGGGAACACTGAAGCTTTCTTT. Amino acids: CATNRQGNTEAFF.

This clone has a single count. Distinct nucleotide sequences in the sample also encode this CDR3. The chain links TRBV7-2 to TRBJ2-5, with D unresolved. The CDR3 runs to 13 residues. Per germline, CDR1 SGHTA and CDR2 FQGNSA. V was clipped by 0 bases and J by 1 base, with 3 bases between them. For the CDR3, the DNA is TGTGCCAGCAGCTTAGCCCGCCAAGAGACCCAGTACTTC. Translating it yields CASSLARQETQYF.

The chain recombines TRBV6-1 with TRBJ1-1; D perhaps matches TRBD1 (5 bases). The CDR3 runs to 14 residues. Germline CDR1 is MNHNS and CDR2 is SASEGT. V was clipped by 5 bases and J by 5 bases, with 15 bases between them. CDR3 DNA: TGTGCCAGCAGTCCTACTGGGGGGACGACTGAAGCTTTCTTT. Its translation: CASSPTGGTTEAFF.

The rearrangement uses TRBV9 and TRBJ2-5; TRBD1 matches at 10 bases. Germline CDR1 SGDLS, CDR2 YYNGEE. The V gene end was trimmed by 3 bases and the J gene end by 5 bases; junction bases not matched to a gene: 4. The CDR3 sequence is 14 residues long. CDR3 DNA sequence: TGTGCCAGCAGCGGGTTGGACAGGGGGGAGACCCAGTACTTC. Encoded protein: CASSGLDRGETQYF.

The CDR3 reads CASSAGERGGKETQYF. The CDR3 region has the DNA TGTGCCAGCAGCGCCGGCGAGCGGGGTGGGAAAGAGACCCAGTACTTC. This rearrangement joins TRBV7-2 to TRBJ2-5; TRBD2 matches at 7 bases. Trimming removed 5 bases from V and 3 bases from J; junction bases left unmatched: 12. Germline assignment: CDR1 SGHTA and CDR2 FQGNSA. This CDR3 spans 16 amino acids.

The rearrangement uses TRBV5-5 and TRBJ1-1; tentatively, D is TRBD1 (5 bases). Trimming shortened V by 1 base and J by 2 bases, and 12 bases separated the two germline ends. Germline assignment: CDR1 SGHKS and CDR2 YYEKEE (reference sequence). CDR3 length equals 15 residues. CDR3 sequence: CASSLLQVINTEAFF. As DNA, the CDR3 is TGTGCCAGCAGCTTGTTACAGGTTATCAACACTGAAGCTTTCTTT.

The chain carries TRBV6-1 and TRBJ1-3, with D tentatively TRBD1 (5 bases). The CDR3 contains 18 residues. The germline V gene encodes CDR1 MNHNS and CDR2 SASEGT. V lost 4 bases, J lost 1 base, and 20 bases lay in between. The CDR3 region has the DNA TGTGCCAGCAGTGTGGGACTATCAGGAACCTCATCTGGAAACACCATATATTTT. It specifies CASSVGLSGTSSGNTIYF.

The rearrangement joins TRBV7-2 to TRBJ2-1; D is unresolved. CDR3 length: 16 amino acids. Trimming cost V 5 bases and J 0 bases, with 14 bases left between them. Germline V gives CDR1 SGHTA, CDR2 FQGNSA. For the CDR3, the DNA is TGTGCCAGCAGCCCCCGGTTCCCGAGCTCCTACAATGAGCAGTTCTTC. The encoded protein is CASSPRFPSSYNEQFF.